One sample yielded the 21 T cell receptor beta chains listed below, sequenced in a study of response to subunit inactivated influenza vaccine. One entry per CDR3 protein, called by TCRdb with MiXCR from the RT-PCR reads. The sample holds 600,000 to 850,000 distinct CDR3 sequences, 12% to 15% seen once. This material consisted of PBMCs from blood, taken around 14 days before vaccination. The receptors here all came from a man aged 45-60 years who received an inactivated influenza vaccine.

This clonotype was seen at least ten times. V and J are TRBV24-1 and TRBJ2-2; 8 bases fit TRBD1. The CDR3 totals 15 residues. Unmatched junction bases numbered 5, after V lost 5 bases and J lost 4 bases. CDR1 and CDR2 from the germline V gene are KGHDR and SFDVKD. CDR3 sequence: CATSGAGGFTGELFF. For the CDR3, the DNA is TGTGCCACCAGTGGCGCAGGGGGCTTCACCGGGGAGCTGTTTTTT.

The chain links TRBV7-3 to TRBJ2-1; 7 positions match TRBD2. V lost 5 bases and J lost 8; bases outside the gene matches: 9. CDR3 length: 14 amino acids. Germline V gene sequence: CDR1 SGHTA, CDR2 FQGTGA. CDR3 amino acids: CASSPSGGHHEQFF. Written as DNA, the CDR3 is TGTGCCAGCAGCCCTTCGGGAGGTCATCATGAGCAGTTCTTC.

The CDR3 sequence is CASSEAAGESNQPQHF. The CDR3 DNA sequence: TGTGCCAGCAGTGAGGCGGCAGGGGAGAGCAATCAGCCCCAGCATTTT. The chain links TRBV2 to TRBJ1-5, with D possibly being TRBD1 (6 bases). From germline, CDR1 is SNHLY and CDR2 FYNNEI. This CDR3 has 16 residues. V was clipped by 3 bases and J by 1 base, with 13 bases between them.

A few counts support this clonotype. The genes are TRBV5-1 and TRBJ2-7; 8 bases are a match to TRBD1. Unmatched junction bases numbered 12, after V lost 4 bases and J lost 3 bases. The V gene's germline CDR1 is SGHRS and CDR2 YFSETQ. The CDR3 is 16 residues long. CDR3 nucleotide sequence: TGCGCCAGCAGCCAAGGGCTCGGGACAGGACTCTACGAGCAGTACTTC. Its translation is CASSQGLGTGLYEQYF. The complete variable domain, with remaining parts taken from reference TRBV5-1 and TRBJ2-7, reads KAGVTQTPRYLIKTRGQQVTLSCSPISGHRSVSWYQQTPGQGLQFLFEYFSETQRNKGNFPGRFSGRQFSNSRSEMNVSTLELGDSALYLCASSQGLGTGLYEQYFGPGTRLTVT.

This chain uses TRBV5-1 with TRBJ2-5, with TRBD2 matching over 7 bases. This CDR3 comprises 13 residues. V shed 4 bases and J 7 bases; nucleotides not matched to a gene: 7. Germline CDR1 reads SGHRS; CDR2 reads YFSETQ. CDR3 sequence reads: CASSPSGAGTQYF. The CDR3 DNA is TGCGCCAGCAGCCCGAGCGGGGCAGGGACCCAGTACTTC.

Many counts were recorded for this clonotype. The rearrangement links TRBV5-1 to TRBJ2-1, with D possibly TRBD1 on 7 matching bases. This CDR3 spans 13 amino acids. In germline, CDR1 is SGHRS, CDR2 YFSETQ. V was cut by 0 bases and J by 9 bases, with 10 bases left in between. The DNA of the CDR3 is TGCGCCAGCAGCTTGGGACAGGGAGGTGAGCAGTTCTTC. This sequence encodes CASSLGQGGEQFF.

This clonotype was found once. CDR3 residues: CASTRTSGPLQETQYF. In nucleotides, the CDR3 is TGTGCCAGCACGAGGACTAGCGGGCCGCTACAAGAGACCCAGTACTTC. The gene calls are TRBV6-1 and TRBJ2-5; the match to TRBD2 covers 11 bases. This CDR3 contains 16 residues. V lost 7 bases to trimming and J lost 2 bases; unmatched junction nucleotides: 9. Looked up from germline, CDR1 is MNHNS and CDR2 is SASEGT.

The genes are TRBV12-3 or TRBV12-4 and TRBJ2-7; D gene ambiguous. V was shortened by 2 bases and J by 5 bases, with 16 bases between the two germline ends. The CDR3 runs to 15 residues. Written as DNA, the CDR3 is TGTGCCAGCAGTTTACTTAACAGTGGTCGGAACGAGCAGTACTTC. This sequence encodes CASSLLNSGRNEQYF.

This clonotype was detected only a few times. J is TRBJ2-7 and V is TRBV5-1; the D gene could be TRBD1 or TRBD2 (5 bases each). Germline V lookup: CDR1 SGHRS, CDR2 YFSETQ. With 2 bases removed from V and 0 bases from J, the gap between germline ends came to 9 bases. The CDR3 is made up of 14 amino acids. The CDR3 reads CASSFLGTSYEQYF. CDR3 DNA: TGCGCCAGCAGCTTTTTGGGGACCTCCTACGAGCAGTACTTC.

The table lists this clonotype with a few counts. The chain uses TRBV20-1 and TRBJ2-1, with D tentatively TRBD2 (6 bases). Trimming cost V 3 bases and J 8 bases, with 14 bases left between them. Germline V lookup: CDR1 DFQATT, CDR2 SNEGSKA (reference sequence). CDR3 length: 13 amino acids. As DNA, the CDR3 is TGCAGTGCTAGGGACCCTGGGAGGTATGAGCAGTTCTTC. This translates into CSARDPGRYEQFF.

This clonotype was observed a handful of times. The gene calls are TRBV12-3 or TRBV12-4 and TRBJ2-2, with TRBD2 identical over 11 bases. The junction had 6 bases not matched to a gene; V was cut back by 6 bases and J by 6 bases. The CDR3 contains 15 residues. In DNA, the CDR3 is TGTGCCAGCAGCTCCGGGACTAGCGGCCCCGGGGAGCTGTTTTTT. It encodes CASSSGTSGPGELFF.

This clonotype came up many times. The chain joins TRBV7-2 to TRBJ2-1; 8 nucleotides agree with TRBD2. The CDR3 totals 17 residues. Germline trimming cut 1 base from V and 9 bases from J; bases unmatched to any gene: 14. The V gene's germline CDR1 is SGHTA and CDR2 FQGNSA. CDR3 in DNA: TGTGCCAGCAGCTTAGTGATTTACGGGAGGGCCAGTACTGAGCAGTTCTTC. It yields the protein CASSLVIYGRASTEQFF.

The J gene is TRBJ2-1, the V gene TRBV2; weak D call: TRBD2 (5 bases). This CDR3 spans 11 amino acids. The germline V and J ends were trimmed by 7 bases and 6 bases, with 7 bases remaining between them. CDR1 is SNHLY, CDR2 FYNNEI, per germline. Written as DNA, the CDR3 is TGTGCCAGCAAAGAGGGCAATGAGCAGTTCTTC. Protein product: CASKEGNEQFF.

The V and J genes are TRBV9 and TRBJ2-7, with D perhaps TRBD1 or TRBD2 (7 bases each). V was cut by 3 bases and J by 3 bases, with 19 bases left in between. CDR1 is SGDLS, CDR2 YYNGEE, per germline. The CDR3 is 16 residues long. The CDR3 region has the DNA TGTGCCAGCAGCGCCCGAGGGGGCGGGAGCCTCTACGAGCAGTACTTC. This codes for CASSARGGGSLYEQYF.

The chain recombines TRBV20-1 with TRBJ2-7; TRBD2 agrees at 10 bases. Losses at the gene ends were 4 bases for V and 2 bases for J; bases not matched to a gene: 5. Germline V lookup: CDR1 DFQATT, CDR2 SNEGSKA (reference sequence). This CDR3 region has 14 residues. The CDR3 DNA sequence: TGCAGTGCTATGGGGACTAGCGTCACCTACGAGCAGTACTTC. Its translation: CSAMGTSVTYEQYF.

In this sample, this clonotype turned up a few times. The gene calls are TRBV29-1 and TRBJ1-1, with D maybe TRBD1 (5 bases). CDR3 size: 14 residues. The germline V gene encodes CDR1 SQVTM and CDR2 ANQGSEA. The V end was cut by 5 bases, the J end by 1 base, with 14 bases between. CDR3 DNA: TGCAGCGTTAGGCAGGCAACAGGGAACACTGAAGCTTTCTTT. This translates into CSVRQATGNTEAFF.

This clonotype came up a few times. The chain couples TRBV27 to TRBJ2-7; 9 bases are a match to TRBD1. The CDR3 is made up of 15 amino acids. The trim removed 6 bases at V and 5 bases at J, leaving 11 bases unmatched. CDR1 is MNHEY and CDR2 is SMNVEV in the germline V gene (reference sequence). As DNA, the CDR3 is TGTGCCAGCAGCCGGGGGACAGGGACTACCAACGAGCAGTACTTC. It codes for CASSRGTGTTNEQYF.

This clonotype was seen many times. The rearrangement links TRBV7-2 to TRBJ2-1; maybe TRBD2 (6 bases). The CDR3 has 15 residues. Germline V lookup: CDR1 SGHTA, CDR2 FQGNSA. V was cut by 4 bases and J by 4 bases, with 14 bases left in between. The CDR3: CASSSSGGTYNEQFF. The CDR3 bases are TGTGCCAGCAGCTCTTCAGGAGGGACGTACAATGAGCAGTTCTTC.

In its sample, this clonotype was seen a few times. The gene calls are TRBV19 and TRBJ2-1, with 9 positions matching TRBD1. The V gene's germline CDR1 is LNHDA and CDR2 SQIVND (reference sequence). J gave up 4 bases and V 3 bases, and 7 bases lay outside the gene matches. The CDR3 length is 16 residues. As DNA, the CDR3 is TGTGCCAGTAGTATTGATGGGACAGGGTATTACAATGAGCAGTTCTTC. Protein product: CASSIDGTGYYNEQFF.

The chain has TRBV5-1 and TRBJ1-2, with D possibly being TRBD1 (5 bases). The CDR3 totals 13 residues. V was clipped by 3 bases and J by 5 bases, with 11 bases between them. Germline V CDR1 and CDR2: SGHRS, YFSETQ. CDR3 coding DNA: TGCGCCAGCAGCTCGAGCGAGGGGTATGGCTACACCTTC. Translating it yields CASSSSEGYGYTF.

The gene calls are TRBV20-1 and TRBJ1-4; D remains unclear. Germline V gene sequence: CDR1 DFQATT, CDR2 SNEGSKA (reference sequence). V was trimmed by 2 bases and J by 5 bases, leaving 9 bases between them. The length of the CDR3 is 13 residues. The CDR3 region has the DNA TGCAGTGCTAGACCACCGGCAAATGAAAAACTGTTTTTT. Translated: CSARPPANEKLFF.